The next 27 T cell receptor beta chains were all read from a single sample in a study of T cell changes during pregnancy in multiple sclerosis. Assay used: immunoSEQ multiplex PCR; TCRdb lists only in-frame clones, some missing. Of 40,000 or so clones listed, more than 85% are singletons. Sequencing used CD8+ T cells from peripheral blood mononuclear cells, obtained after pregnancy. The origin of the receptors is a female donor with multiple sclerosis, enrolled in a pregnancy study.

V gene TRBV6-5 combines with J gene TRBJ2-7; tentatively, D is TRBD2 (5 bases). V was trimmed by 2 bases and J by 0 bases, leaving 8 bases between them. The V gene's germline CDR1 is MNHEY and CDR2 SVGAGI. The CDR3 is 14 residues long. The CDR3 bases are TGTGCCAGCAGTTACGCCGGGAACTCCTACGAGCAGTACTTC. Amino acid sequence: CASSYAGNSYEQYF.

This clone was observed many times. The chain recombines TRBV5-6 with TRBJ2-7; D unclear. Germline CDR1 is SGHDT and CDR2 is YYEEEE. V lost 1 base and J 0 bases, leaving 8 bases between the germline ends. The CDR3 covers 14 residues. The CDR3 coding sequence is TGTGCCAGCAGCTTGTCGCGGAGCTCCTACGAGCAGTACTTC. Translation: CASSLSRSSYEQYF.

The rearrangement joins TRBV6-5 to TRBJ1-2; no definite D call. Germline loops: CDR1 MNHEY, CDR2 SVGAGI. This CDR3 contains 13 residues. V shed 6 bases and J shed 4 bases, with 12 bases lying between them. DNA for the CDR3: TGTGCCAGCAGCCTTACTCGGGGCTATGGCTACACCTTC. It yields the protein CASSLTRGYGYTF.

CDR3 in amino acids: CASSDAVPGGYSNQPQHF. CDR3 nucleotides: TGTGCCAGCAGTGATGCTGTGCCAGGGGGCTATAGCAATCAGCCCCAGCATTTT. The gene calls are TRBV2 and TRBJ1-5; 8 bases line up with TRBD1. The germline gives CDR1 SNHLY, CDR2 FYNNEI. The CDR3 is made up of 18 amino acids. V lost 3 bases, J lost 0 bases, and 10 bases stayed unmatched.

V and J are TRBV4-1 and TRBJ2-5, with D perhaps matching TRBD1 (6 bases). Trimming took off 2 bases at V and 2 bases at J, with 12 bases between the two ends. CDR1 MGHRA and CDR2 YSYEKL come from the germline V gene. The CDR3 length is 15 residues. The CDR3 sequence: CASSQTRTVQETQYF. The CDR3 DNA reads as TGCGCCAGCAGCCAAACCCGGACAGTTCAAGAGACCCAGTACTTC.

The chain employs TRBV27 and TRBJ2-7, with TRBD1 matching over 7 bases. Germline V CDR1 and CDR2: MNHEY, SMNVEV (reference sequence). The CDR3 runs 17 residues. V trimming: 6 bases; J trimming: 5 bases; junction bases outside the gene matches: 19. The CDR3 loop reads CASSPLRVGQFDHEQYF. The CDR3 DNA sequence: TGTGCCAGCAGCCCCCTGAGGGTGGGACAGTTCGACCACGAGCAGTACTTC.

This chain connects TRBV27 to TRBJ2-1; perhaps TRBD2 as D (6 bases). Trimming took 4 bases from V and 0 from J, leaving 31 bases between them. The length of the CDR3 is 22 residues. In germline, CDR1 is MNHEY, CDR2 SMNVEV (reference sequence). The CDR3 bases are TGTGCCAGCAGTTCCCAACTCCCTCTAGCGAGCGTCCCCGAATCCTCCTACAATGAGCAGTTCTTC. Its protein is CASSSQLPLASVPESSYNEQFF.

This rearrangement joins TRBV5-1 to TRBJ2-3, with 8 bases that match TRBD1. The trim removed 5 bases at V and 1 base at J, leaving 15 bases unmatched. The CDR3 is 18 residues long. Germline V gene data show CDR1 as SGHRS and CDR2 as YFSETQ. The CDR3, as DNA: TGCGCCAGCAGTACTCCGGGACAGGTCAACCCGCGCACAGATACGCAGTATTTT. Its translation is CASSTPGQVNPRTDTQYF.

The chain is built from TRBV6-6 and TRBJ2-7; 11 bases line up with TRBD1. CDR1 is MNHNY and CDR2 is SVGAGI in the germline V gene (reference sequence). The junction had 8 bases not matched to a gene; V was cut back by 7 bases and J by 6 bases. This CDR3 is built from 14 residues. CDR3 in amino acids: CASTLGQGAIEQYF. The CDR3 nucleotides read TGTGCCAGCACCCTCGGACAGGGGGCAATCGAGCAGTACTTC.

The V call is TRBV27, the J call TRBJ2-1; 8 bases fit TRBD2. The junction had 8 bases not matched to a gene; V was cut back by 4 bases and J by 0 bases. Germline CDR1 is MNHEY and CDR2 is SMNVEV (reference sequence). This CDR3 has 17 residues. CDR3 region: CASSSRLALSSYNEQFF. The CDR3 DNA reads as TGTGCCAGCAGTTCCAGACTAGCGTTGAGCTCCTACAATGAGCAGTTCTTC.

The chain uses TRBV7-9 and TRBJ1-4; TRBD1 is a possible D gene (6 bases). Germline V lookup: CDR1 SEHNR, CDR2 FQNEAQ (reference sequence). The CDR3 loop spans 12 amino acids. Trimming removed 4 bases at V and 8 bases at J, with 8 bases between. The CDR3 DNA follows: TGTGCCAGCAGCTCAACAGGGGAAAAACTGTTTTTT. Its translation is CASSSTGEKLFF.

The rearrangement links TRBV15 to TRBJ2-5; D is uncertain. V was shortened by 3 bases and J by 1 base, with 9 bases between the two germline ends. This CDR3 has 14 residues. Germline CDR1 LNHNV, CDR2 YYDKDF (reference sequence). CDR3 coding DNA: TGTGCCACCAGCAGGGGCCGGTTCCAAGAGACCCAGTACTTC. As protein: CATSRGRFQETQYF.

The rearrangement joins TRBV6-6 to TRBJ1-2; no clear D gene. V dropped 2 bases and J dropped 0 bases, with 10 bases sitting between them. Germline lookup yields CDR1 MNHNY and CDR2 SVGAGI (reference sequence). There are 15 residues in the CDR3. This chain's CDR3 is CASSYEGPANYGYTF. The DNA for the CDR3 is TGTGCCAGCAGTTACGAGGGCCCGGCTAACTATGGCTACACCTTC.

The gene calls are TRBV6-4 and TRBJ2-3; D perhaps matches TRBD1 (5 bases). The length of the CDR3 is 15 residues. The V gene lost 3 bases and the J gene lost 3 bases, with 13 bases spanning the gap. Germline CDR1 is MRHNA and CDR2 is SNTAGT. CDR3 coding DNA: TGTGCCAGCAGTGAAAGGGGCAGAGCGACAGATACGCAGTATTTT. Translation: CASSERGRATDTQYF.

This chain joins TRBV6-1 and TRBJ2-7; a possible D gene is TRBD1 (5 bases). CDR1 is MNHNS and CDR2 is SASEGT in the germline V gene. The CDR3 contains 15 residues. V lost 3 bases to trimming and J lost 0 bases, with 12 bases between them. CDR3 in amino acids: CASSDMTVLSYEQYF. The CDR3 DNA sequence: TGTGCCAGCAGTGACATGACAGTTCTCTCCTACGAGCAGTACTTC.

The genes are TRBV4-2 and TRBJ2-3, with D possibly being TRBD2 (5 bases). Trimming stripped 0 bases from V and 2 bases from J, with 9 bases between. Germline CDR1 reads LGHNA; CDR2 reads YNFKEQ. The CDR3 totals 15 residues. DNA for the CDR3: TGTGCCAGCAGCCAAGAATGGAGGCTCACAGATACGCAGTATTTT. This sequence encodes CASSQEWRLTDTQYF.

The chain uses TRBV5-1 and TRBJ2-7; 7 bases are shared with TRBD1. This CDR3 has 14 residues. From germline, CDR1 is SGHRS and CDR2 YFSETQ. The ends lost 1 base at V and 4 bases at J; junction bases unmatched: 5. CDR3 nucleotides: TGCGCCAGCAGCTTGAGACAGGGAGATTACGAGCAGTACTTC. Protein sequence: CASSLRQGDYEQYF. The entire variable domain, with the rest obtained from reference TRBV5-1 and TRBJ2-7, is as follows: KAGVTQTPRYLIKTRGQQVTLSCSPISGHRSVSWYQQTPGQGLQFLFEYFSETQRNKGNFPGRFSGRQFSNSRSEMNVSTLELGDSALYLCASSLRQGDYEQYFGPGTRLTVT.

The chain is built from TRBV6-4 and TRBJ2-2, with TRBD2 matching 9 bases. From germline, CDR1 is MRHNA and CDR2 SNTAGT. This CDR3 spans 18 amino acids. Trimming at V came to 2 bases and at J to 2 bases, leaving 9 bases not matched to a gene. The chain's CDR3 is CASSDGASGVRNTGELFF. The CDR3 bases are TGTGCCAGCAGTGACGGGGCTAGCGGGGTCCGTAACACCGGGGAGCTGTTTTTT.

This sequence joins TRBV4-1 and TRBJ1-4; D is possibly TRBD1 (6 bases). CDR1 is MGHRA, CDR2 YSYEKL, per germline. This CDR3 region has 17 residues. V was pared by 3 bases and J by 7 bases, with 21 bases between. The CDR3 protein is CASSQNIDGRGSEKLFF. CDR3 coding DNA: TGCGCCAGCAGCCAGAACATCGACGGGAGGGGGAGTGAAAAACTGTTTTTT.

The V gene is TRBV4-1, the J gene TRBJ1-1; TRBD1 is a possible D gene (5 bases). V dropped 1 base and J dropped 6 bases, with 15 bases sitting between them. This CDR3 region has 15 residues. Germline loops: CDR1 MGHRA, CDR2 YSYEKL. The CDR3 DNA is TGCGCCAGCAGCCAAGGTCAGGGCCCCCTCCCTGAAGCTTTCTTT. Amino acid sequence: CASSQGQGPLPEAFF.

The chain employs TRBV28 and TRBJ1-2; TRBD1 agrees at 9 bases. V shed 5 bases, J shed 5 bases, and the junction held 6 bases outside the gene matches. CDR3 length: 14 residues. Per the germline V gene, CDR1 is MDHEN and CDR2 is SYDVKM. CDR3: CASSTHGQGYGYTF. CDR3 nucleotide sequence: TGTGCCAGCAGTACCCACGGACAGGGGTATGGCTACACCTTC.

The V and J genes are TRBV30 and TRBJ1-1; 10 bases map to TRBD1. Germline-derived CDR1 and CDR2 are GTSNPN and SVGIG (reference sequence). J lost 2 bases, V lost 2 bases, and 23 bases had no gene match. The CDR3 has 21 amino acids. CDR3 sequence reads: CAWSLIGQGGMSLGGNTEAFF. In DNA, the CDR3 is TGTGCCTGGAGTCTAATCGGACAGGGGGGAATGAGCTTGGGTGGAAACACTGAAGCTTTCTTT.

Details on this clone: A read error may explain this, as a much larger clone is one base away. J is TRBJ2-3 and V is TRBV6-4, with 9 bases aligning to TRBD2. Trimming at V came to 4 bases and at J to 2 bases, leaving 1 base not matched to a gene. The CDR3 has 14 amino acids. Looked up from germline, CDR1 is MRHNA and CDR2 is SNTAGT. CDR3 sequence reads: CASSGGGATDTQYF. The CDR3 region has the DNA TGTGCCAGCAGTGGCGGGGGGGCCACAGATACGCAGTATTTT.

This clone occurred many times. The CDR3 sequence: CASSEGGGDEQYF. CDR3 nucleotides: TGTGCCAGCAGTGAAGGGGGAGGAGACGAGCAGTACTTC. This rearrangement joins TRBV6-1 to TRBJ2-7; the D gene is possibly TRBD2 (6 bases). Germline CDR1 is MNHNS and CDR2 is SASEGT. Trimming took 1 base from V and 5 from J, leaving 9 bases between them. The CDR3 spans 13 residues.

The chain has TRBV7-6 and TRBJ1-6, with TRBD1 identical over 7 bases. CDR1 and CDR2 from the germline V gene are SGHVS and FNYEAQ. Trimming cost V 6 bases and J 9 bases; bases outside gene matches: 8. The CDR3 is 14 residues long. Here the CDR3 reads CASSYTGVGSPLHF. CDR3 bases: TGTGCCAGCAGTTATACAGGGGTCGGTTCACCCCTCCACTTT.

This clone was recorded only once. This rearrangement joins TRBV25-1 to TRBJ2-5, with a possible D match to TRBD1 (6 bases). The end of the DNA fits TRBJ2-7 better, so the J call may be wrong. CDR1 and CDR2 from the germline V gene are MGHDK and SYGVNS. CDR3 size: 13 residues. Here the CDR3 DNA reads TGTGCCAGCAGTGTGAACAGGGCCTACGAGCAGTACTTC. It codes for CASSVNRAYEQYF.

The chain carries TRBV19 and TRBJ2-7; 8 bases line up with TRBD1. V gave up 5 bases and J gave up 2 bases; unmatched junction bases: 8. Germline-derived CDR1 and CDR2 are LNHDA and SQIVND (reference sequence). The CDR3 covers 15 residues. The CDR3 sequence: CASSLGTGSPYEQYF. The CDR3 DNA follows: TGTGCCAGTAGTTTGGGGACAGGAAGCCCCTACGAGCAGTACTTC. Together with reference TRBV19 and TRBJ2-7, the CDR3 gives the full variable domain: DGGITQSPKYLFRKEGQNVTLSCEQNLNHDAMYWYRQDPGQGLRLIYYSQIVNDFQKGDIAEGYSVSREKKESFPLTVTSAQKNPTAFYLCASSLGTGSPYEQYFGPGTRLTVT.